What follows are 23 T cell receptor beta chains derived from one specimen sequenced in a study of cytomegalovirus exposure and HLA in healthy donors. Primers for the PCR totalled 60 Vbeta and 13 Jbeta. This table comes from immunoSEQ multiplex PCR, and its TCRdb copy is limited to in-frame clones, with some not included. The sample carries 110,000 to 150,000 clones, under 90% recorded once. Material: PBMCs. The receptor set was obtained from a man aged 35-49 years in good health and CMV-seronegative.

This clone was counted once. This chain links TRBV18 with TRBJ2-5; the D is unclear. V was trimmed by 6 bases and J by 1 base, leaving 3 bases between them. Germline V gene data show CDR1 as KGHSH and CDR2 as LQKENI. The CDR3 totals 11 residues. The CDR3 nucleotides are TGTGCCAGCTCGCGCCAAGAGACCCAGTACTTC. Translating it yields CASSRQETQYF.

J is TRBJ2-5 and V is TRBV7-7; 7 nucleotides line up with TRBD2. The CDR3 contains 13 residues. V lost 5 bases to trimming and J lost 9 bases; unmatched junction nucleotides: 9. The germline gives CDR1 SSHAT, CDR2 FNYEAQ (reference sequence). The CDR3 DNA reads TGTGCCAGCAGCCCTATGACCGGGGGGTCCCAGTACTTC. Protein product: CASSPMTGGSQYF.

The rearrangement joins TRBV12-5 to TRBJ1-1, with D possibly matching TRBD1 (5 bases). This CDR3 region has 14 residues. The germline CDR1 and CDR2 sequences are LGHNT and FRNRAP. V was shortened by 5 bases and J by 0 bases, with 10 bases between the two germline ends. DNA of the CDR3: TGTGCTAGTGGTCGGGGGTTTATGAACACTGAAGCTTTCTTT. Translating gives CASGRGFMNTEAFF.

The rearrangement uses TRBV19 and TRBJ2-7, with 12 positions matching TRBD1. V dropped 6 bases and J dropped 3; count of bases not matched to a gene: 6. Germline V gives CDR1 LNHDA, CDR2 SQIVND (reference sequence). There are 15 residues in the CDR3. CDR3 sequence: CASSSGTGGFYEQYF. The CDR3 DNA reads TGTGCCAGTAGCTCCGGGACAGGGGGCTTCTACGAGCAGTACTTC.

This sequence joins TRBV11-2 and TRBJ1-5; the match to TRBD1 covers 10 bases. The trim removed 5 bases at V and 4 bases at J, leaving 11 bases unmatched. The CDR3 has 17 residues. Germline values: CDR1 SGHAT, CDR2 FQNNGV. CDR3 region: CASSRDRGPGSNQPQHF. CDR3 DNA: TGTGCCAGCAGCCGTGACAGGGGGCCCGGATCTAATCAGCCCCAGCATTTT.

The chain carries TRBV5-6 and TRBJ2-2, with D perhaps TRBD2 (5 bases). This CDR3 region has 16 residues. Trimming shortened V by 1 base and J by 0 bases, and 10 bases separated the two germline ends. The germline gives CDR1 SGHDT, CDR2 YYEEEE. The CDR3 sequence is CASSLLGSPNTGELFF. For the CDR3, the DNA is TGTGCCAGCAGCTTGTTAGGGAGCCCGAACACCGGGGAGCTGTTTTTT.

This chain joins TRBV11-2 and TRBJ2-7; 7 bases match TRBD1. CDR1 and CDR2 (germline): SGHAT, FQNNGV. This CDR3 has 13 amino acids. Trimming took 4 bases from V and 4 from J; bases not matched to a gene: 4. CDR3 region: CASSYRTGYEQYF. The DNA of the CDR3 is TGTGCCAGCAGCTATCGGACAGGATACGAGCAGTACTTC.

The gene calls are TRBV15 and TRBJ2-7; D ambiguous. The CDR3 spans 13 residues. V lost 1 base, J lost 5 bases, and 9 bases lay in between. Germline V gene sequence: CDR1 LNHNV, CDR2 YYDKDF (reference sequence). The CDR3 sequence: CATSRVTWNEQYF. As DNA, the CDR3 is TGTGCCACCAGCAGAGTGACTTGGAACGAGCAGTACTTC.

A single count supports this clone. The rearrangement joins TRBV7-2 to TRBJ2-7; the D gene is possibly TRBD1 (6 bases). Germline CDR1 is SGHTA and CDR2 is FQGNSA. The length of the CDR3 is 14 residues. V was cut by 5 bases and J by 3 bases, with 14 bases left in between. CDR3 sequence: CASSLRGSYYEQYF. CDR3 DNA sequence: TGTGCCAGCAGCCTCAGGGGTTCCTACTACGAGCAGTACTTC.

J is TRBJ1-1 and V is TRBV9, with 10 bases aligning to TRBD1. CDR3 size: 16 residues. Looked up from germline, CDR1 is SGDLS and CDR2 is YYNGEE. The trim removed 7 bases at V and 0 bases at J, leaving 9 bases unmatched. CDR3 sequence (DNA): TGTGCCAGCGGTCGATTGGGACAGGGGATGAACACTGAAGCTTTCTTT. It encodes CASGRLGQGMNTEAFF.

The genes are TRBV5-1 and TRBJ1-6; D call uncertain. Germline V gene data show CDR1 as SGHRS and CDR2 as YFSETQ. The CDR3 is 17 residues long. Trimming left V 2 bases short and J 0 bases short, with 12 bases between. The CDR3 region is CASSLTLRSSYNSPLHF. In DNA form, the CDR3 reads TGCGCCAGCAGCTTAACTCTGAGGAGCTCCTATAATTCACCCCTCCACTTT.

The V call is TRBV7-9, the J call TRBJ2-7; a possible D gene is TRBD1 (5 bases). CDR3 size: 14 residues. V shed 5 bases and J shed 5 bases, with 16 bases lying between them. Germline V gives CDR1 SEHNR, CDR2 FQNEAQ (reference sequence). CDR3 nucleotides: TGTGCCAGCAGCCCAAGGCAGGGCGTCCACGAGCAGTACTTC. This encodes CASSPRQGVHEQYF.

CDR3 loop: CASSRSRGGLETQYF. The CDR3 region has the DNA TGTGCCAGCAGCAGGTCGAGGGGGGGCCTAGAGACCCAGTACTTC. J is TRBJ2-5 and V is TRBV6-5, with D tentatively TRBD2 (7 bases). V lost 6 bases and J 4 bases, leaving 18 bases between the germline ends. Per the germline V gene, CDR1 is MNHEY and CDR2 is SVGAGI. This CDR3 spans 15 amino acids.

V usage is TRBV7-9 and J usage is TRBJ1-2; TRBD1 matches 12 bases. The CDR3 runs to 15 residues. Looked up from germline, CDR1 is SEHNR and CDR2 is FQNEAQ (reference sequence). V lost 5 bases to trimming and J lost 7 bases; unmatched junction nucleotides: 8. CDR3 nucleotide sequence: TGTGCCAGCAGCCCACCGGGACAGGGGGCCTCTGGCTACACCTTC. Encoded protein: CASSPPGQGASGYTF.

V and J are TRBV9 and TRBJ1-3, with TRBD1 identical over 8 bases. The trim removed 2 bases at V and 0 bases at J, leaving 4 bases unmatched. This CDR3 is 16 amino acids long. The germline V gene has CDR1 SGDLS and CDR2 YYNGEE. DNA of the CDR3: TGTGCCAGCAGCGTCCAGGGGGCCATCTCTGGAAACACCATATATTTT. This encodes CASSVQGAISGNTIYF. The full variable domain, in which reference TRBV9 and TRBJ1-3 provide the parts outside the CDR3, is DSGVTQTPKHLITATGQRVTLRCSPRSGDLSVYWYQQSLDQGLQFLIQYYNGEERAKGNILERFSAQQFPDLHSELNLSSLELGDSALYFCASSVQGAISGNTIYFGEGSWLTVV.

The J gene is TRBJ1-6, the V gene TRBV4-3; tentative D call: TRBD1 (6 bases). Germline V gene lookup returns CDR1 LGHNA and CDR2 YSLEER. Trimming removed 0 bases at V and 8 bases at J, with 11 bases between. The CDR3 covers 15 residues. CDR3 sequence reads: CASSQEGGWDSPLHF. CDR3 in DNA: TGCGCCAGCAGCCAAGAAGGGGGATGGGATTCACCCCTCCACTTT.

This sequence joins TRBV10-2 and TRBJ2-7, with D possibly matching TRBD1 (6 bases). This CDR3 is 13 amino acids long. Germline V gene data show CDR1 as WSHSY and CDR2 as SAAADI. The germline V and J ends were trimmed by 6 bases and 5 bases, with 14 bases remaining between them. DNA of the CDR3: TGCGCCAGCAGAGAGGCAGGGGTCCACGAGCAGTACTTC. It codes for CASREAGVHEQYF.

CDR3 amino acids: CASSGGQGNEKLFF. The DNA for the CDR3 is TGCGCCAGCAGTGGAGGACAGGGGAATGAAAAACTGTTTTTT. The chain combines TRBV5-1 with TRBJ1-4, with 9 positions matching TRBD1. The V and J ends lost 5 bases and 5 bases, in that order; junction bases with no gene match: 4. The CDR3 length is 14 residues. CDR1 is SGHRS and CDR2 is YFSETQ in the germline V gene.

V usage is TRBV14 and J usage is TRBJ2-7; 14 bases map to TRBD2. V lost 4 bases to trimming and J lost 6 bases; unmatched junction nucleotides: 5. The CDR3 length is 15 residues. CDR1 and CDR2 (germline): SGHDN, FVKESK. CDR3 bases: TGTGCCAGCAGCCGAAGACTAGCGGGGGGGATCGAGCAGTACTTC. Translating gives CASSRRLAGGIEQYF.

This chain links TRBV7-2 with TRBJ2-1, with D perhaps matching TRBD1 (5 bases). Looked up from germline, CDR1 is SGHTA and CDR2 is FQGNSA. This CDR3 spans 12 amino acids. The V gene lost 5 bases and the J gene lost 9 bases, with 11 bases spanning the gap. This CDR3 is CASSLARGEQFF. CDR3 DNA sequence: TGTGCCAGCAGCCTTGCTAGGGGTGAGCAGTTCTTC.

This chain connects TRBV5-4 to TRBJ2-1; 8 nucleotides agree with TRBD1. From germline, CDR1 is SGHNT and CDR2 YYREEE (reference sequence). This CDR3 contains 12 residues. Losses at the gene ends were 0 bases for V and 14 bases for J; bases not matched to a gene: 4. CDR3 nucleotide sequence: TGTGCCAGCAGCTTGGATTTGGGACAGGAGTTCTTC. Translation: CASSLDLGQEFF.

The chain couples TRBV11-2 to TRBJ2-7, with TRBD2 matching over 7 bases. This CDR3 spans 15 amino acids. Trimming cost V 5 bases and J 8 bases; bases outside gene matches: 15. Per the germline V gene, CDR1 is SGHAT and CDR2 is FQNNGV. The CDR3 DNA sequence: TGTGCCAGCAGCAAATCCGGGGACTACTTCGTGAAGCAGTACTTC. Encoded protein: CASSKSGDYFVKQYF.

V is TRBV19 and J is TRBJ1-1; D is possibly TRBD1 (6 bases). This CDR3 spans 16 amino acids. Per the germline V gene, CDR1 is LNHDA and CDR2 is SQIVND (reference sequence). V was trimmed by 1 base and J by 6 bases, leaving 18 bases between them. As DNA, the CDR3 is TGTGCCAGTAGTATAGTCCCCCCGACAGGCTGGGCTGAAGCTTTCTTT. Residues: CASSIVPPTGWAEAFF.